The subject of this entry is one T cell receptor (beta chain). Sequencing used immunoSEQ multiplex PCR; TCRdb keeps in-frame clones, though not all of them. Found here are about 30,000 clones, 79% of them singletons; the top ten hold 15%. Baseline was the first blood sampling point, followed by cycle 4 day 1 and cycle 7 day 1. The CDR3 is 18 residues long. Germline trimming cut 4 bases from V and 7 bases from J; bases unmatched to any gene: 25. Germline assignment: CDR1 GTSNPN and CDR2 SVGIG (reference sequence). The record originates from a study of OX40 agonist ivuxolimab in advanced cancers. Study summary: An agonistic human IgG2 monoclonal antibody against OX40 (CD134) was given. Ivuxolimab was delivered to patients intravenously every 2 weeks at doses spanning 0.01 to 10 mg/kg.

The source of this sequence is an adult with an advanced solid tumor such as melanoma, head and neck, liver or kidney cancer. V and J are TRBV30 and TRBJ2-7; the match to TRBD1 covers 7 bases. This specimen consisted of CD4+ or CD8+ T cells sorted from blood, obtained in a trial of the OX40 agonist ivuxolimab. As DNA, the CDR3 is TGTGCCTGGACCTACTCTTCGAAGGGGGCCGGTGTGGTGTGGGAGCAGTACTTC. Residues: CAWTYSSKGAGVVWEQYF.